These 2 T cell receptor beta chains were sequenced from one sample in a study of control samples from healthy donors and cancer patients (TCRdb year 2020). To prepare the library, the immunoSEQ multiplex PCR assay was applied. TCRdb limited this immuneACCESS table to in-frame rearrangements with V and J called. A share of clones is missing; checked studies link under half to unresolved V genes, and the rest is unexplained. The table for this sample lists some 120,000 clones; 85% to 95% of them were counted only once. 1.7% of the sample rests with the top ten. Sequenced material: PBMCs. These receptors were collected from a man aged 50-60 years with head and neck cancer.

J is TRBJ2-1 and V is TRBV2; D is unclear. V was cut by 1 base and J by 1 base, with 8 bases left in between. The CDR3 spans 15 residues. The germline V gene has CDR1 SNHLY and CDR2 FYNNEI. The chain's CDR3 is CASSEDGWSYNEQFF. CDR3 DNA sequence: TGTGCCAGCAGTGAAGATGGCTGGTCCTACAATGAGCAGTTCTTC.

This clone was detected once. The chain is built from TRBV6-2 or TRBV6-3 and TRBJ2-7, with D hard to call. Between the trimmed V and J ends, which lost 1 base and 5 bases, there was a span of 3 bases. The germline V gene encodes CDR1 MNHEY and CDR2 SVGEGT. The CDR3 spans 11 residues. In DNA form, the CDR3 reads TGTGCCAGCAGTTACTGGGACGAGCAGTACTTC. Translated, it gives CASSYWDEQYF.